This T cell receptor (beta chain) was recovered during a study of beta chain features in type 1 diabetes. Regarding the study as a whole: Significant though moderate, a shortening of TCRB CDR3s appeared in all four CD4+ subsets of Type 1 diabetes patients. Junctions at VDJ sites from type 1 diabetes patients had fewer insertions and more deletions.

Germline V lookup: CDR1 SGHAT, CDR2 FQDESV (reference sequence). Trimming cost V 1 base and J 3 bases, with 13 bases left between them. CDR3 length: 16 amino acids. Sorted CD4+ subsets: naive, central memory, regulatory, stem cell-like memory (CD45RO/CCR7/CD25/CD127/CD95/CD27 panel). This clone appeared a few times. The antigen is not known. What was sequenced were expressed TCRB transcripts, since all of the isolated RNA had been reverse transcribed. Only in-frame clones appear in the TCRdb table, and some are missing; sequencing was by immunoSEQ multiplex PCR. Of around 53,000 clones in the sample, roughly 63% were seen once.

Sequencing was performed on stem cell memory CD4+ T cells from blood. The receptor comes from a woman younger than 45 with type 1 diabetes. V is TRBV11-1 and J is TRBJ2-1; D may be TRBD1 (7 bases). The CDR3 loop reads CASSLVWQGGYNEQFF. The DNA for the CDR3 is TGTGCCAGCAGCTTAGTTTGGCAGGGGGGCTACAATGAGCAGTTCTTC.